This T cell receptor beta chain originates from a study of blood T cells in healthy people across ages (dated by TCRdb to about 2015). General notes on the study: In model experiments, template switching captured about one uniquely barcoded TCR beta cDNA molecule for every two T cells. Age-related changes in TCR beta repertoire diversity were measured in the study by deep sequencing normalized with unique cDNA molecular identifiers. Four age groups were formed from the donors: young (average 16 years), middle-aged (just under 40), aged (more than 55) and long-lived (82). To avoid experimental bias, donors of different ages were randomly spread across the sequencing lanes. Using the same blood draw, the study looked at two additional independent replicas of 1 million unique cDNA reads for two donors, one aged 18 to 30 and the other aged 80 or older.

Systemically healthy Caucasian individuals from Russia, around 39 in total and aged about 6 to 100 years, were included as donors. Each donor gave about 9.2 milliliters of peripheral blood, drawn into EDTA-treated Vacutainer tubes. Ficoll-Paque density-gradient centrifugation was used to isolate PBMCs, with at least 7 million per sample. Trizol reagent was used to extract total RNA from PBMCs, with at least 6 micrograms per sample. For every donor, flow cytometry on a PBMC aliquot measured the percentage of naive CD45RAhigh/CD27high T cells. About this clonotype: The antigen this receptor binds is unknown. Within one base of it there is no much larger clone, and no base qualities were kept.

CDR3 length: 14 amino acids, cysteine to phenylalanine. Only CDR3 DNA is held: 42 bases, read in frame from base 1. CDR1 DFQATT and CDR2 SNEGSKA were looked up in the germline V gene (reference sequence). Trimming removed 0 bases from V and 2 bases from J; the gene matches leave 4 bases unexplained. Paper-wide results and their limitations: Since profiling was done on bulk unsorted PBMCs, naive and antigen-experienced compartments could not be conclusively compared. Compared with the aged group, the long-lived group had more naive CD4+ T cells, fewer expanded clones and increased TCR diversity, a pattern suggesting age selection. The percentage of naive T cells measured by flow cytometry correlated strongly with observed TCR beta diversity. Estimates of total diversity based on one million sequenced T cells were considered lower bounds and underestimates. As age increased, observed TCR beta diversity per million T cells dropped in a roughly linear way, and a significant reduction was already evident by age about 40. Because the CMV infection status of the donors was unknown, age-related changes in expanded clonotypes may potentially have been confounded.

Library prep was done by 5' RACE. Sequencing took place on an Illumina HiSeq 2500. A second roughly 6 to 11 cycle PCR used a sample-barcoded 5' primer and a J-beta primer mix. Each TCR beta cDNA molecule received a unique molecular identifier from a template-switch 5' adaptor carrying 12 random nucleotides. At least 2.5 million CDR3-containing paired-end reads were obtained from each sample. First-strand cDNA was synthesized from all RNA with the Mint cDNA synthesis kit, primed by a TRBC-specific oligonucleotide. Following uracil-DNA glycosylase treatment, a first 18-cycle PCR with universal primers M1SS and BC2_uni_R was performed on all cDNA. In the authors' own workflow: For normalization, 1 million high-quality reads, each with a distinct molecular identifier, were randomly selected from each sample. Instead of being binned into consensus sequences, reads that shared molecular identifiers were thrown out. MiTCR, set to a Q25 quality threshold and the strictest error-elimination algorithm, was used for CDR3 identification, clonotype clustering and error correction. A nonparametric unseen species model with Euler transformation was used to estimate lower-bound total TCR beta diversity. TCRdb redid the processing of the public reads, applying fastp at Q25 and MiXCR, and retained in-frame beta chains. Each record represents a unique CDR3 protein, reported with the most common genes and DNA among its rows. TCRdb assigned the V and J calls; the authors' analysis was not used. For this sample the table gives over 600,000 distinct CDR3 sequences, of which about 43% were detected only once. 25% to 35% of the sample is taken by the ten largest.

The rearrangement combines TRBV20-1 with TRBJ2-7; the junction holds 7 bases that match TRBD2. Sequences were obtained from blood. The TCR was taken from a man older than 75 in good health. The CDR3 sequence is CSARDASGTYEQYF. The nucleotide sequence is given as TGCAGTGCTAGAGATGCTAGCGGCACCTACGAGCAGTACTTC.